What follows are 26 T cell receptor beta chains derived from one specimen sequenced in a study of T cell changes during pregnancy in multiple sclerosis. The repertoire was sequenced with immunoSEQ multiplex PCR; TCRdb's copy has only in-frame clones and lacks some. The profile shows around 100,000 clones, approximately 92% of them singletons. The source was peripheral blood, collected in the second trimester of pregnancy. Receptor source: a female donor with multiple sclerosis, enrolled in a pregnancy study.

The chain recombines TRBV5-4 with TRBJ2-1; 10 bases agree with TRBD2. There are 15 residues in the CDR3. V lost 4 bases, J lost 5 bases, and 6 bases stayed unmatched. CDR1 is SGHNT and CDR2 is YYREEE in the germline V gene (reference sequence). In DNA, the CDR3 is TGTGCCAGCAGCACCAGCGGGAGGGCCCACAATGAGCAGTTCTTC. Protein sequence: CASSTSGRAHNEQFF. The entire variable domain, with the rest obtained from reference TRBV5-4 and TRBJ2-1, is as follows: ETGVTQSPTHLIKTRGQQVTLRCSSQSGHNTVSWYQQALGQGPQFIFQYYREEENGRGNFPPRFSGLQFPNYSSELNVNALELDDSALYLCASSTSGRAHNEQFFGPGTRLTVL.

V gene TRBV5-1 combines with J gene TRBJ1-5, with a tentative D call TRBD1 (5 bases). The CDR3 spans 14 residues. The V end lost 4 bases, the J end lost 2 bases, and 10 bases lay between the germline ends. Looked up from germline, CDR1 is SGHRS and CDR2 is YFSETQ. CDR3 DNA sequence: TGCGCCAGCAGCACTGGGACTGGCAATCAGCCCCAGCATTTT. It is translated as CASSTGTGNQPQHF.

This chain links TRBV14 with TRBJ1-1, with 7 bases lining up with TRBD1. Germline loops: CDR1 SGHDN, CDR2 FVKESK. CDR3 length equals 13 residues. Germline trimming cut 6 bases from V and 5 bases from J; bases unmatched to any gene: 6. CDR3 in DNA: TGTGCCAGCAGTCTAACAGGGGAGACTGAAGCTTTCTTT. This gives the protein CASSLTGETEAFF.

The chain employs TRBV5-1 and TRBJ2-7, with D perhaps TRBD2 (6 bases). V was cut by 4 bases and J by 1 base, with 18 bases left in between. The CDR3 is made up of 16 amino acids. Germline V gene lookup returns CDR1 SGHRS and CDR2 YFSETQ. The CDR3 DNA reads TGCGCCAGCAGCATCGGACTACCCTCAGGTTCCTACGAGCAGTACTTC. This encodes CASSIGLPSGSYEQYF.

This chain uses TRBV5-1 with TRBJ2-3; 9 bases align to TRBD2. V shed 4 bases, J shed 2 bases, and the junction held 11 bases outside the gene matches. This CDR3 spans 17 amino acids. Germline CDR1 SGHRS, CDR2 YFSETQ. The CDR3 region has the DNA TGCGCCAGCAGCCTTCGACTAGCGGAGAGACTCACAGATACGCAGTATTTT. Translation gives CASSLRLAERLTDTQYF.

The sample holds a few counts of this clone. The sample has other DNA sequences that encode this CDR3 too. The chain links TRBV6-1 to TRBJ1-5; weak D call: TRBD1 (5 bases). With 4 bases removed from V and 0 bases from J, the gap between germline ends came to 7 bases. CDR1 MNHNS and CDR2 SASEGT come from the germline V gene. This CDR3 has 14 amino acids. This CDR3 is CASSGQGSNQPQHF. In DNA, the CDR3 is TGTGCCAGCAGTGGTCAGGGTAGCAATCAGCCCCAGCATTTT.

V usage is TRBV11-3 and J usage is TRBJ2-3; D is perhaps TRBD2 (5 bases). The CDR3 has 16 amino acids. V was clipped by 5 bases and J by 4 bases, with 19 bases between them. Germline CDR1 and CDR2: SGHNT and YENEEA. This CDR3 is CASSPAGTHRADTQYF. CDR3 DNA sequence: TGTGCCAGCAGCCCCGCGGGCACCCACCGCGCAGATACGCAGTATTTT.

The chain uses TRBV19 and TRBJ1-6; D gene unclear. With 3 bases removed from V and 10 bases from J, the gap between germline ends came to 22 bases. The V gene's germline CDR1 is LNHDA and CDR2 SQIVND (reference sequence). The CDR3 is 17 residues long. CDR3 residues: CASSMIGEGTGRSPLHF. CDR3 in DNA: TGTGCCAGTAGTATGATCGGGGAGGGCACCGGGAGGTCACCCCTCCACTTT.

The chain links TRBV9 to TRBJ2-5; D is possibly TRBD1 (6 bases). V was cut by 2 bases and J by 3 bases, with 11 bases left in between. Germline V gene data show CDR1 as SGDLS and CDR2 as YYNGEE. The CDR3 extends over 14 amino acids. The chain's CDR3 is CASSVRGEEETQYF. The CDR3 DNA reads TGTGCCAGCAGCGTCAGGGGCGAGGAAGAGACCCAGTACTTC.

The chain links TRBV2 to TRBJ1-2; perhaps TRBD1 as D (5 bases). The CDR3 has 11 amino acids. V gave up 7 bases and J gave up 7 bases, with 10 bases separating them. Germline values: CDR1 SNHLY, CDR2 FYNNEI. CDR3 amino acids: CASTQGFGYTF. For the CDR3, the DNA is TGTGCCAGCACCCAGGGATTTGGCTACACCTTC.

The V call is TRBV6-1, the J call TRBJ2-3; a weak D match, TRBD2 (6 bases). V shed 7 bases and J shed 4 bases, with 12 bases lying between them. From germline, CDR1 is MNHNS and CDR2 SASEGT. The CDR3 covers 13 residues. The DNA for the CDR3 is TGTGCCAGCATGGTAGGGGAGGCAGATACGCAGTATTTT. Its translation: CASMVGEADTQYF.

The chain couples TRBV5-1 to TRBJ2-3; 10 positions agree with TRBD2. J gave up 1 base and V 0 bases, and 5 bases lay outside the gene matches. The CDR3 has 17 amino acids. Germline V lookup: CDR1 SGHRS, CDR2 YFSETQ. CDR3 loop: CASSLAKLAGRTDTQYF. The CDR3 DNA follows: TGCGCCAGCAGCTTGGCCAAACTAGCGGGACGCACAGATACGCAGTATTTT.

The count of this clone is one. The rearrangement links TRBV7-3 to TRBJ2-2, with TRBD2 matching 13 bases. V lost 4 bases and J lost 7; bases outside the gene matches: 9. There are 17 residues in the CDR3. Germline CDR1 reads SGHTA; CDR2 reads FQGTGA. The CDR3 region has the DNA TGTGCCAGCAGCTCCCAACTAGCGGGAGGGCGAAGCGGGGAGCTGTTTTTT. This sequence encodes CASSSQLAGGRSGELFF.

This clone appeared a single time. This CDR3 reads CSAYLMGQGNYEQYF. In DNA, the CDR3 is TGCAGCGCTTATTTGATGGGACAGGGAAACTACGAGCAGTACTTC. The rearrangement joins TRBV29-1 to TRBJ2-7; TRBD1 agrees at 9 bases. The germline gives CDR1 SQVTM, CDR2 ANQGSEA. The CDR3 is 15 amino acids. With 7 bases clipped from V and 3 bases from J, the junction kept 13 bases outside the gene matches.

The chain employs TRBV9 and TRBJ2-5; possible D gene TRBD2, 6 bases. The germline V and J ends were trimmed by 0 bases and 5 bases, with 14 bases remaining between them. CDR1 and CDR2 from the germline V gene are SGDLS and YYNGEE. The CDR3 totals 15 residues. The CDR3 sequence: CASSVGTSQAETQYF. The CDR3 DNA sequence: TGTGCCAGCAGCGTAGGCACTAGCCAAGCGGAGACCCAGTACTTC.

V is TRBV10-2 and J is TRBJ1-2, with D maybe TRBD1 (6 bases). V lost 3 bases, J lost 13 bases, and 18 bases lay in between. The CDR3 covers 13 residues. Germline CDR1 reads WSHSY; CDR2 reads SAAADI. This chain's CDR3 is CASSERGAPPPTF. Written as DNA, the CDR3 is TGCGCCAGCAGTGAACGGGGGGCGCCCCCCCCCACCTTC.

The gene calls are TRBV30 and TRBJ2-3, with D unclear. The CDR3 extends over 15 amino acids. Germline values: CDR1 GTSNPN, CDR2 SVGIG (reference sequence). V shed 8 bases and J shed 0 bases, with 18 bases lying between them. In DNA form, the CDR3 reads TGTGCCGGCCGCAGGAAAACTGCTAGCACAGATACGCAGTATTTT. Protein product: CAGRRKTASTDTQYF. Drawing the rest from reference TRBV30 and TRBJ2-3, the complete variable domain is SQTIHQWPATLVQPVGSPLSLECTVEGTSNPNLYWYRQAAGRGLQLLFYSVGIGQISSEVPQNLSASRPQDRQFILSSKKLLLSDSGFYLCAGRRKTASTDTQYFGPGTRLTVL.

This clone was seen a single time. V and J are TRBV5-5 and TRBJ2-1; 11 bases match TRBD2. Trimming removed 7 bases from V and 9 bases from J; junction bases left unmatched: 12. This CDR3 spans 15 amino acids. Germline values: CDR1 SGHKS, CDR2 YYEKEE (reference sequence). The CDR3 DNA sequence: TGTGCCAGCGGCGCCCTTAGCGGGGGGGCCACTGAGCAGTTCTTC. This translates into CASGALSGGATEQFF.

CDR3 coding DNA: TGTGCCAGCAGCGCCCCTTCCCCCTTTGGGGGGGAAAACATTCAGTACTTC. Its protein product is CASSAPSPFGGENIQYF. V is TRBV9 and J is TRBJ2-4, with TRBD2 matching 7 bases. The CDR3 has 17 amino acids. The trim removed 3 bases at V and 5 bases at J, leaving 14 bases unmatched. Germline values: CDR1 SGDLS, CDR2 YYNGEE.

The V call is TRBV25-1, the J call TRBJ2-7; TRBD1 aligns across 7 bases. The CDR3 extends over 14 amino acids. CDR1 and CDR2 (germline): MGHDK, SYGVNS. Losses at the gene ends were 2 bases for V and 0 bases for J; bases not matched to a gene: 1. Here the CDR3 reads CASSEPGGSYEQYF. CDR3 in DNA: TGTGCCAGCAGTGAACCAGGGGGCTCCTACGAGCAGTACTTC.

The V gene is TRBV10-3, the J gene TRBJ2-3; D is perhaps TRBD1 (5 bases). The CDR3 consists of 14 residues. Looked up from germline, CDR1 is ENHRY and CDR2 is SYGVKD. Trimming removed 11 bases from V and 0 bases from J, with 15 bases in between. CDR3 in DNA: TGTGCCTCGACAGTTTCCACTAGCACAGATACGCAGTATTTT. This codes for CASTVSTSTDTQYF.

V and J are TRBV29-1 and TRBJ2-4; the match to TRBD1 covers 8 bases. Germline V gives CDR1 SQVTM, CDR2 ANQGSEA. The CDR3 has 17 residues. Trimming at V came to 1 base and at J to 4 bases, leaving 12 bases not matched to a gene. The CDR3 loop reads CSVEGRLTDRAKNIQYF. CDR3 bases: TGCAGCGTTGAAGGGAGACTTACGGACAGGGCTAAAAACATTCAGTACTTC.

This rearrangement joins TRBV5-1 to TRBJ1-2, with D maybe TRBD1 (6 bases). The germline gives CDR1 SGHRS, CDR2 YFSETQ. V gave up 0 bases and J gave up 0 bases, with 15 bases separating them. This CDR3 is built from 17 residues. The CDR3 region is CASSLGTGTASNYGYTF. In DNA form, the CDR3 reads TGCGCCAGCAGCTTGGGAACAGGGACGGCGTCTAACTATGGCTACACCTTC.

The chain links TRBV5-6 to TRBJ2-1; 10 nucleotides align to TRBD2. This CDR3 comprises 16 residues. Germline loops: CDR1 SGHDT, CDR2 YYEEEE. The J segment lost 9 bases and the V segment lost 0 bases, leaving 9 bases of the junction unmatched. The CDR3 region is CASSLGASGSGLEQFF. The CDR3, as DNA: TGTGCCAGCAGCTTGGGGGCTAGCGGGAGTGGGCTTGAGCAGTTCTTC.

The rearrangement links TRBV19 to TRBJ2-3; perhaps TRBD2 as D (5 bases). The CDR3 totals 14 residues. Trimming stripped 1 base from V and 3 bases from J, with 8 bases between. Germline CDR1 is LNHDA and CDR2 is SQIVND (reference sequence). CDR3 protein: CASSIAGSTDTQYF. The CDR3 coding sequence is TGTGCCAGTAGTATAGCGGGGAGTACAGATACGCAGTATTTT. The full variable domain, with the rest looked up from reference TRBV19 and TRBJ2-3, is DGGITQSPKYLFRKEGQNVTLSCEQNLNHDAMYWYRQDPGQGLRLIYYSQIVNDFQKGDIAEGYSVSREKKESFPLTVTSAQKNPTAFYLCASSIAGSTDTQYFGPGTRLTVL.

The count of this clone is one. The rearrangement links TRBV27 to TRBJ1-1, with D possibly TRBD1 on 6 matching bases. The CDR3 extends over 13 amino acids. Trimming shortened V by 3 bases and J by 5 bases, and 10 bases separated the two germline ends. Germline V lookup: CDR1 MNHEY, CDR2 SMNVEV (reference sequence). CDR3 in amino acids: CASSFRGATEAFF. DNA for the CDR3: TGTGCCAGCAGTTTCCGGGGGGCAACTGAAGCTTTCTTT.